A selection of T cell receptor beta chains follows, all from one sample in a study of OX40 agonist ivuxolimab in advanced cancers. The data were produced by immunoSEQ multiplex PCR, yet TCRdb's version contains in-frame clones alone and is incomplete. The sample consists of tens of thousands of clones, about 80% of them appearing once. Sample: CD4+ or CD8+ T cells sorted from blood, taken in a trial of the OX40 agonist ivuxolimab. These receptors were collected from an adult with an advanced solid tumor such as melanoma, head and neck, liver or kidney cancer. Both conserved end residues are part of each CDR3. D genes are given only for firm matches. Clone size is shown for a subset of rows, as once, few, many or a class of expanded clone.

D gene: NA
V gene: TRBV28
clone size: NA
J gene: TRBJ2-1
CDR3 protein: CASSLGQTYNEQFF
CDR3 DNA: TGTGCCAGCAGTTTAGGGCAGACCTACAATGAGCAGTTCTTC

D gene: NA
V gene: TRBV5-1
clone size: NA
J gene: TRBJ2-1
CDR3 protein: CASSILPETRPDNEQFF
CDR3 DNA: TGCGCCAGCAGCATACTACCTGAGACTAGGCCAGACAATGAGCAGTTCTTC

D gene: NA
V gene: TRBV29-1
clone size: NA
J gene: TRBJ2-1
CDR3 protein: CSVVEVYNEQFF
CDR3 DNA: TGCAGCGTTGTGGAGGTCTACAATGAGCAGTTCTTC

D gene: NA
V gene: TRBV7-3
clone size: NA
J gene: TRBJ2-1
CDR3 protein: CASSLSPSNYNEQFF
CDR3 DNA: TGTGCCAGCAGCTTAAGCCCTTCTAACTACAATGAGCAGTTCTTC

D gene: TRBD2
V gene: TRBV4-1
clone size: NA
J gene: TRBJ2-1
CDR3 protein: CASSHTSGGTEQFF
CDR3 DNA: TGCGCCAGCAGCCACACTAGCGGGGGTACGGAGCAGTTCTTC

D gene: NA
V gene: TRBV5-4
clone size: few
J gene: TRBJ2-3
CDR3 protein: CASSWGHASTDTQYF
CDR3 DNA: TGTGCCAGCAGCTGGGGACACGCTAGCACAGATACGCAGTATTTT

D gene: NA
V gene: TRBV7-9
clone size: NA
J gene: TRBJ2-1
CDR3 protein: CASSLVGRSSYNEQFF
CDR3 DNA: TGTGCCAGCAGCTTGGTGGGCCGAAGCTCCTACAATGAGCAGTTCTTC

D gene: NA
V gene: TRBV19
clone size: NA
J gene: TRBJ2-1
CDR3 protein: CASSIGNLYNEQFF
CDR3 DNA: TGTGCCAGTAGTATAGGTAACCTCTACAATGAGCAGTTCTTC

D gene: NA
V gene: TRBV2
clone size: NA
J gene: TRBJ1-2
CDR3 protein: CASSDYNGGYTF
CDR3 DNA: TGTGCCAGCAGTGACTACAACGGTGGCTACACCTTC

D gene: NA
V gene: TRBV7-9
clone size: NA
J gene: TRBJ2-7
CDR3 protein: CASSPLVEQYF
CDR3 DNA: TGTGCCAGCAGCCCCCTCGTTGAGCAGTACTTC

D gene: NA
V gene: TRBV4-3
clone size: NA
J gene: TRBJ2-4
CDR3 protein: CASSQDSTLSGIQYF
CDR3 DNA: TGCGCCAGCAGCCAAGATTCCACCCTGTCAGGCATTCAGTACTTC

D gene: TRBD1
V gene: TRBV29-1
clone size: few
J gene: TRBJ1-4
CDR3 protein: CSVDRGRGDNEKLFF
CDR3 DNA: TGCAGCGTTGACAGGGGGCGCGGGGATAATGAAAAACTGTTTTTT

D gene: NA
V gene: TRBV7-6
clone size: NA
J gene: TRBJ2-3
CDR3 protein: CASSLVDGTDTQYF
CDR3 DNA: TGTGCCAGCAGCTTAGTTGACGGCACAGATACGCAGTATTTT

D gene: NA
V gene: TRBV6-5
clone size: NA
J gene: TRBJ2-5
CDR3 protein: CASSYSLSETQYF
CDR3 DNA: TGTGCCAGCAGTTACTCGTTATCGGAGACCCAGTACTTC

D gene: NA
V gene: TRBV9
clone size: NA
J gene: TRBJ2-6
CDR3 protein: CASSPRFGANVLTF
CDR3 DNA: TGTGCCAGCAGCCCTAGGTTTGGGGCCAACGTCCTGACTTTC

D gene: NA
V gene: TRBV27
clone size: NA
J gene: TRBJ2-7
CDR3 protein: CASSADYEQYF
CDR3 DNA: TGTGCCAGCAGCGCGGACTACGAGCAGTACTTC

D gene: NA
V gene: TRBV7-9
clone size: NA
J gene: TRBJ2-7
CDR3 protein: CASSLGQVYEQYF
CDR3 DNA: TGTGCCAGCAGCTTAGGGCAGGTCTACGAGCAGTACTTC

D gene: NA
V gene: TRBV27
clone size: medium-sized
J gene: TRBJ2-3
CDR3 protein: CASTFTVWDTQYF
CDR3 DNA: TGTGCCAGCACCTTTACCGTTTGGGATACGCAGTATTTT

D gene: NA
V gene: TRBV28
clone size: NA
J gene: TRBJ2-1
CDR3 protein: CASSRGQNNEQFF
CDR3 DNA: TGTGCCAGCAGCCGGGGACAAAACAATGAGCAGTTCTTC

D gene: NA
V gene: TRBV10-3
clone size: NA
J gene: TRBJ1-5
CDR3 protein: CAISESATGRQPQHF
CDR3 DNA: TGTGCCATCAGTGAGTCGGCTACAGGACGGCAGCCCCAGCATTTT

D gene: NA
V gene: TRBV5-6
clone size: few
J gene: TRBJ1-4
CDR3 protein: CASSLTGRGLVNEKLFF
CDR3 DNA: TGTGCCAGCAGCTTGACAGGGCGCGGGTTAGTTAATGAAAAACTGTTTTTT

D gene: NA
V gene: TRBV5-6
clone size: NA
J gene: TRBJ2-3
CDR3 protein: CASSPQSDTQYF
CDR3 DNA: TGTGCCAGCAGCCCCCAATCCGATACGCAGTATTTT

D gene: TRBD1
V gene: TRBV13
clone size: NA
J gene: TRBJ1-2
CDR3 protein: CASTPTSGQGAMDYGYTF
CDR3 DNA: TGTGCCAGCACGCCCACCTCGGGACAGGGGGCGATGGACTATGGCTACACCTTC

D gene: NA
V gene: TRBV6-5
clone size: NA
J gene: TRBJ2-3
CDR3 protein: CASSPSFGDTQYF
CDR3 DNA: TGTGCCAGCAGCCCCTCCTTCGGAGATACGCAGTATTTT

D gene: TRBD1
V gene: TRBV5-4
clone size: once
J gene: TRBJ2-7
CDR3 protein: CASSLGQGDHEQYF
CDR3 DNA: TGTGCCAGCAGCTTGGGACAGGGGGACCACGAGCAGTACTTC

D gene: NA
V gene: TRBV6-6
clone size: NA
J gene: TRBJ1-6
CDR3 protein: CASSSWGDSPLHF
CDR3 DNA: TGTGCCAGCAGTTCGTGGGGGGATTCACCCCTCCACTTT

D gene: NA
V gene: TRBV10-3
clone size: NA
J gene: TRBJ2-7
CDR3 protein: CAISLFGQSSYEQYF
CDR3 DNA: TGTGCCATCAGCCTTTTTGGGCAGAGCTCCTACGAGCAGTACTTC

D gene: TRBD1
V gene: TRBV25-1
clone size: few
J gene: TRBJ2-1
CDR3 protein: CASSQGDEQFF
CDR3 DNA: TGTGCCAGCAGCCAGGGGGATGAGCAGTTCTTC

D gene: NA
V gene: TRBV4-1
clone size: once
J gene: TRBJ1-2
CDR3 protein: CASSQDAAANYGYTF
CDR3 DNA: TGCGCCAGCAGCCAAGACGCAGCAGCTAACTATGGCTACACCTTC

D gene: NA
V gene: TRBV4-3
clone size: NA
J gene: TRBJ2-6
CDR3 protein: CASSQEEGRGANVLTF
CDR3 DNA: TGCGCCAGCAGCCAAGAAGAAGGGCGAGGGGCCAACGTCCTGACTTTC

D gene: TRBD1
V gene: TRBV27
clone size: NA
J gene: TRBJ1-2
CDR3 protein: CASRPGQGGYGYTF
CDR3 DNA: TGTGCCAGCAGGCCGGGACAGGGAGGGTATGGCTACACCTTC

D gene: TRBD2
V gene: TRBV30
clone size: once
J gene: TRBJ2-2
CDR3 protein: CAWSLAGGTGELFF
CDR3 DNA: TGTGCCTGGAGTTTAGCGGGAGGCACCGGGGAGCTGTTTTTT

D gene: NA
V gene: TRBV28
clone size: NA
J gene: TRBJ1-5
CDR3 protein: CASRPGISNQPQHF
CDR3 DNA: TGTGCCAGCAGGCCCGGGATAAGCAATCAGCCCCAGCATTTT

D gene: NA
V gene: TRBV2
clone size: NA
J gene: TRBJ2-3
CDR3 protein: CASSPDSTDTQYF
CDR3 DNA: TGTGCCAGCAGCCCGGACAGCACAGATACGCAGTATTTT

D gene: TRBD1
V gene: TRBV27
clone size: NA
J gene: TRBJ2-7
CDR3 protein: CASSSWTGQYEQYF
CDR3 DNA: TGTGCCAGCAGTTCCTGGACAGGGCAATACGAGCAGTACTTC

D gene: NA
V gene: TRBV29-1
clone size: NA
J gene: TRBJ2-7
CDR3 protein: CSVEDRAYEQYF
CDR3 DNA: TGCAGCGTTGAGGACCGAGCCTACGAGCAGTACTTC

D gene: NA
V gene: TRBV7-6
clone size: NA
J gene: TRBJ1-4
CDR3 protein: CASSLEPDGANEKLFF
CDR3 DNA: TGTGCCAGCAGCTTAGAGCCGGACGGTGCTAATGAAAAACTGTTTTTT

D gene: NA
V gene: TRBV7-9
clone size: NA
J gene: TRBJ2-1
CDR3 protein: CASSFVSGFYSEQFF
CDR3 DNA: TGTGCCAGCAGCTTCGTATCCGGGTTCTACAGTGAGCAGTTCTTC

D gene: NA
V gene: TRBV6-5
clone size: NA
J gene: TRBJ2-7
CDR3 protein: CASSYSGGRYEQYF
CDR3 DNA: TGTGCCAGCAGTTACTCGGGGGGACGCTACGAGCAGTACTTC

D gene: NA
V gene: TRBV14
clone size: medium-sized
J gene: TRBJ2-3
CDR3 protein: CASSQGRHTDTQYF
CDR3 DNA: TGTGCCAGCAGCCAAGGCAGGCACACAGATACGCAGTATTTT

D gene: TRBD2
V gene: TRBV5-6
clone size: NA
J gene: TRBJ2-1
CDR3 protein: CASSFGTSAGEQFF
CDR3 DNA: TGTGCCAGCAGCTTCGGGACTAGCGCGGGTGAGCAGTTCTTC

D gene: NA
V gene: TRBV28
clone size: NA
J gene: TRBJ1-4
CDR3 protein: CASSLRDTNEKLFF
CDR3 DNA: TGTGCCAGCAGTTTAAGGGACACTAATGAAAAACTGTTTTTT

D gene: NA
V gene: TRBV5-1
clone size: once
J gene: TRBJ2-5
CDR3 protein: CASSYVWGSEETQYF
CDR3 DNA: TGCGCCAGCAGCTACGTCTGGGGTTCTGAGGAGACCCAGTACTTC

D gene: TRBD1
V gene: TRBV27
clone size: NA
J gene: TRBJ1-5
CDR3 protein: CASSWAGGVGSNRPQHF
CDR3 DNA: TGTGCCAGTTCGTGGGCAGGGGGCGTAGGTAGCAATCGGCCCCAGCATTTT

D gene: TRBD1
V gene: TRBV6-5
clone size: NA
J gene: TRBJ1-2
CDR3 protein: CASSRRQGAYGYTF
CDR3 DNA: TGTGCCAGCAGTCGAAGACAGGGGGCCTATGGCTACACCTTC

D gene: TRBD1
V gene: TRBV4-3
clone size: NA
J gene: TRBJ1-2
CDR3 protein: CASSPRQGANYGYTF
CDR3 DNA: TGCGCCAGCAGCCCCCGACAGGGGGCGAACTATGGCTACACCTTC

D gene: NA
V gene: TRBV29-1
clone size: NA
J gene: TRBJ2-7
CDR3 protein: CSVQKPTDSYEQYF
CDR3 DNA: TGCAGCGTTCAGAAGCCGACAGATTCCTACGAGCAGTACTTC

D gene: NA
V gene: TRBV19
clone size: NA
J gene: TRBJ1-1
CDR3 protein: CASSITGNTEAFF
CDR3 DNA: TGTGCCAGTAGTATAACAGGGAACACTGAAGCTTTCTTT

D gene: NA
V gene: TRBV14
clone size: NA
J gene: TRBJ1-1
CDR3 protein: CASSLLNGGEAFF
CDR3 DNA: TGTGCCAGCAGCCTGTTAAACGGTGGTGAAGCTTTCTTT

D gene: TRBD1
V gene: TRBV27
clone size: NA
J gene: TRBJ1-1
CDR3 protein: CASSLTGGGYRGASTEAFF
CDR3 DNA: TGTGCCAGCAGTCTGACCGGGGGCGGCTACAGGGGGGCCAGCACTGAAGCTTTCTTT

D gene: NA
V gene: TRBV7-9
clone size: few
J gene: TRBJ2-1
CDR3 protein: CASSSTRNEQFF
CDR3 DNA: TGTGCCAGCAGCTCGACCCGAAATGAGCAGTTCTTC

D gene: NA
V gene: TRBV7-6
clone size: NA
J gene: TRBJ1-1
CDR3 protein: CASSLGGGHVNTEAFF
CDR3 DNA: TGTGCCAGCAGCCTCGGAGGCGGACATGTGAACACTGAAGCTTTCTTT

D gene: TRBD2
V gene: TRBV11-2
clone size: NA
J gene: TRBJ2-5
CDR3 protein: CASSLDPGLVKETQYF
CDR3 DNA: TGTGCCAGCAGCTTAGATCCAGGACTAGTGAAAGAGACCCAGTACTTC

D gene: NA
V gene: TRBV15
clone size: NA
J gene: TRBJ1-4
CDR3 protein: CATRDSLEKLFF
CDR3 DNA: TGTGCCACCAGGGACAGCCTTGAAAAACTGTTTTTT